This T cell receptor (beta chain) was profiled in a study of T cell repertoires in cytomegalovirus infection. Study details: TCR beta signatures that were public indicated CMV infection and matching HLA type. Overall study findings and caveats: Carriers of CMV and the relevant HLA type were discriminated by public TCR beta frequency. Clonotypes of TCR beta that were HLA-C-restricted and CMV-specific dominated the ex vivo response.

Of note for this clonotype: As yet, its antigen is unknown.

Germline V gene lookup returns CDR1 DFQATT and CDR2 SNEGSKA (reference sequence). The V and J ends lost 6 bases and 2 bases respectively, with 9 bases between them. The CDR3 sequence is 12 residues long. Via MiXCR, TCRdb re-called the reads, giving one row per CDR3 protein. The table records hundreds of thousands of distinct CDR3 sequences, about a sixth of them present only once. The sample taken for sequencing was PBMCs. This clonotype was obtained from a human donor in good health (CMV status not recorded). Some clones in this sample may be carry-over from other donors' samples. This chain uses TRBV20-1 with TRBJ2-3; tentative D call: TRBD2 (5 bases). The CDR3 sequence is CSAQDFTDTQYF. For the CDR3, the DNA is TGCAGTGCCCAGGACTTCACAGATACGCAGTATTTT.